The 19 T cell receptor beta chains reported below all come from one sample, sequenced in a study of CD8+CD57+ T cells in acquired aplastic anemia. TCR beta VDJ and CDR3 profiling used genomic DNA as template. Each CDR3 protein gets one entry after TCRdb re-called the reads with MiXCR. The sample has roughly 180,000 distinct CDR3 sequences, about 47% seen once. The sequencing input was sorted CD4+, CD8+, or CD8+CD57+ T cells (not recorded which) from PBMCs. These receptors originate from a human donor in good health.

This CDR3 reads CASSGEGNTEAFF. CDR3 coding DNA: TGTGCCAGCAGTGGCGAAGGTAACACTGAAGCTTTCTTT. This rearrangement joins TRBV2 to TRBJ1-1; unclear D gene. This CDR3 contains 13 residues. V lost 4 bases and J 2 bases, leaving 8 bases between the germline ends. From germline, CDR1 is SNHLY and CDR2 FYNNEI.

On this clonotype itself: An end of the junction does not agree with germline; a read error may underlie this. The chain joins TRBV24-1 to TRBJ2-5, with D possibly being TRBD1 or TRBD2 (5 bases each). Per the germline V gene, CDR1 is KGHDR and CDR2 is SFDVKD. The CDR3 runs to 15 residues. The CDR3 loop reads CAASDPLGPSGTQYF. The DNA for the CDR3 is TGTGCCGCCAGTGACCCATTGGGACCGTCAGGGACCCAGTACTTC.

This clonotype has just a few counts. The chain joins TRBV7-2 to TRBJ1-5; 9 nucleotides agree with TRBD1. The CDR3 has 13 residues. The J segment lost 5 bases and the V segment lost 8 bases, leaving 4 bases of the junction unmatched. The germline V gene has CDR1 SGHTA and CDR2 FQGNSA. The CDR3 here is CASHRTGDQPQHF. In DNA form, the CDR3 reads TGTGCCAGCCACCGGACAGGGGATCAGCCCCAGCATTTT. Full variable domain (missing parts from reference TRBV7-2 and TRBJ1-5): GAGVSQSPSNKVTEKGKDVELRCDPISGHTALYWYRQSLGQGLEFLIYFQGNSAPDKSGLPSDRFSAERTGGSVSTLTIQRTQQEDSAVYLCASHRTGDQPQHFGDGTRLSIL.

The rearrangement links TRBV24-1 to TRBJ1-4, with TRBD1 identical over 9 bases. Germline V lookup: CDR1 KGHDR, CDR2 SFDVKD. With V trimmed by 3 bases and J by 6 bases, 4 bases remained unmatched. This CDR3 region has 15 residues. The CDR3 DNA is TGTGCCACCAGTGATCCGGGACAGGGCTATGAAAAACTGTTTTTT. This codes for CATSDPGQGYEKLFF.

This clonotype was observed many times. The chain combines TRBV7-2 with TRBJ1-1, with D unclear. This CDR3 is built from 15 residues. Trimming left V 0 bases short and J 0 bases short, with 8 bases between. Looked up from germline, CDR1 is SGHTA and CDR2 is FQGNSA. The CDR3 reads CASSLAFRMNTEAFF. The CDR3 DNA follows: TGTGCCAGCAGCTTAGCATTCAGGATGAACACTGAAGCTTTCTTT.

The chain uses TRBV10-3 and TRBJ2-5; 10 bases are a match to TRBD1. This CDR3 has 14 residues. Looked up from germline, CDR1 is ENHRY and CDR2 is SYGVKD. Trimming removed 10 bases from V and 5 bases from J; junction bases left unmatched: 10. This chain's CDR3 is CASTRQGARETQYF. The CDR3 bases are TGTGCCAGCACGAGACAGGGGGCAAGGGAGACCCAGTACTTC.

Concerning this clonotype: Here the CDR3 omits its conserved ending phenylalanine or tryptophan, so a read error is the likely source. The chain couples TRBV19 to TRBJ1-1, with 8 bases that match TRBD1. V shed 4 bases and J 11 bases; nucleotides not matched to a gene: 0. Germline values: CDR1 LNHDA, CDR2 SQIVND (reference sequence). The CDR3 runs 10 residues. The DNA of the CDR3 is TGTGCCAGTAGTAGACAGGGGGCTTTCTAT. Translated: CASSRQGAFY.

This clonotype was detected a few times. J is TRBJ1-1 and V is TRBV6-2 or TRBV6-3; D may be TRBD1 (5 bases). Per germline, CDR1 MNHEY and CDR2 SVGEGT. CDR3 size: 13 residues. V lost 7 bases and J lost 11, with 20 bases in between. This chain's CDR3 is CASTTHQGDEAFF. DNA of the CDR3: TGTGCCAGCACCACTCACCAAGGGGACGAGGCTTTCTTT.

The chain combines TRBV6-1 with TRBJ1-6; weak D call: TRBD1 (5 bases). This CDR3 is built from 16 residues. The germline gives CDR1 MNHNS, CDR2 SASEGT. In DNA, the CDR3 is TGTGCTAGAGTGGTTCCAGGGCCAACTAATAATTCACCCCTCCACTTT. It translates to CARVVPGPTNNSPLHF.

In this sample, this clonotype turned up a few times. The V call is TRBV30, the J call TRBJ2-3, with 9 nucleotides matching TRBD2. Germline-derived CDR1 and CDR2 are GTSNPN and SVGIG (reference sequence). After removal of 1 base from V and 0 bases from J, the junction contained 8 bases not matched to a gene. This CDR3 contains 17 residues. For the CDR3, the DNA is TGTGCCTGGAGTGATCGTAGCGGGAGATTGAGCACAGATACGCAGTATTTT. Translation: CAWSDRSGRLSTDTQYF.

The CDR3 spells CASSGQGKYF. The CDR3 DNA reads TGTGCCAGCAGTGGGCAGGGGAAGTACTTC. The J gene is TRBJ2-5, the V gene TRBV12-3 or TRBV12-4; tentative D call: TRBD1 (6 bases). The CDR3 runs to 10 residues. The V gene lost 5 bases and the J gene lost 12 bases, with 10 bases spanning the gap.

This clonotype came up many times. The CDR3 nucleotides are TGTGCCAGCAGCTCCTCAGCGGGAACCTCCTACGAGCAGTACTTC. Translation: CASSSSAGTSYEQYF. The chain employs TRBV7-9 and TRBJ2-7; 7 nucleotides match TRBD2. J lost 0 bases, V lost 4 bases, and 6 bases had no gene match. This CDR3 has 15 amino acids. CDR1 is SEHNR and CDR2 is FQNEAQ in the germline V gene (reference sequence).

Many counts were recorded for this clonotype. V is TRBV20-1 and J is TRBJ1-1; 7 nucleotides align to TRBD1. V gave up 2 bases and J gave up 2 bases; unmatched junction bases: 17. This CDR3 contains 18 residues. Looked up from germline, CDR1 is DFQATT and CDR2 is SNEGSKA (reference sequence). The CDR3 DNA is TGCAGTGCTAGACATTCGTCCTCCTATCACAGGGGAAACACTGAAGCTTTCTTT. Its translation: CSARHSSSYHRGNTEAFF.

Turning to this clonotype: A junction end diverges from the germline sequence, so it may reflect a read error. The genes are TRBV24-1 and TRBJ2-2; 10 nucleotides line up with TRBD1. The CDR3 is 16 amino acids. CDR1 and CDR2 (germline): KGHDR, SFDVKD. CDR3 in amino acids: CATSDPDRGPAGELLF. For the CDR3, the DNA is TGTGCCACCAGTGATCCCGACAGGGGGCCCGCCGGGGAGCTGCTTTTT.

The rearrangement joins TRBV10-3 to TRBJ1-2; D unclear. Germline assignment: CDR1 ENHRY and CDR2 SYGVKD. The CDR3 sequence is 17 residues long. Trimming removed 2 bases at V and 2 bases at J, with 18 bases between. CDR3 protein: CAISEVAAFEPNYGYTF. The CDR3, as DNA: TGTGCCATCAGTGAGGTGGCAGCCTTTGAACCCAACTATGGCTACACCTTC.

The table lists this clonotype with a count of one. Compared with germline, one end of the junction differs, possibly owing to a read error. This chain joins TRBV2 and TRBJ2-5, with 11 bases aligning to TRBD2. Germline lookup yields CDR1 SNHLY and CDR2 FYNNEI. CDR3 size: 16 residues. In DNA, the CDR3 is TGTGCCAGCAGAGAAATAGCGGGGGGGTCTATTGAGACCCAGTCCTTC. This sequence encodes CASREIAGGSIETQSF.

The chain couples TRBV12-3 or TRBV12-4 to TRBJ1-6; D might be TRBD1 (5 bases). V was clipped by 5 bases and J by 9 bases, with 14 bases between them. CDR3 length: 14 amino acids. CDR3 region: CASSPPGLGSPLHF. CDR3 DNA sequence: TGTGCCAGCAGTCCCCCAGGGCTAGGTTCACCCCTCCACTTT.

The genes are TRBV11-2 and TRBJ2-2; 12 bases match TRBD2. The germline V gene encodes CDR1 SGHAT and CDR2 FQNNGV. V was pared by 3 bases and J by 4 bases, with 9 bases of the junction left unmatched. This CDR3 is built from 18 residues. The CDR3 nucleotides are TGTGCCAGCAGCTTCAGGACTAGCGGGAAAAAGGGCACCGGGGAGCTGTTTTTT. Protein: CASSFRTSGKKGTGELFF.

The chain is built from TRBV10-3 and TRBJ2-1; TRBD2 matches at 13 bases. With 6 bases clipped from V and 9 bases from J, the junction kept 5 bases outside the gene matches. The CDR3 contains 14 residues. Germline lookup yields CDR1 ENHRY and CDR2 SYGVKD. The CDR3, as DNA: TGTGCCATCAGCGGGACTAGCGGGATGAGTGAGCAGTTCTTC. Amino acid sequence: CAISGTSGMSEQFF.